This section outlines one T cell receptor beta chain sequence together with its context. Its antigen remains unknown. It may be a read error: a sequence one base away is much more abundant. Using a constant-region primer together with ProtoScript II reverse transcriptase, TCR beta cDNA was made from approximately 500 ng of total RNA. Three-round nested multiplex PCR performed with slightly modified ARM-PCR produced the TCR beta libraries. A C-beta reverse primer and TRBV1-TRBV30 forward primers served in each of the first two PCR rounds, at ten to eleven cycles apiece. Each CDR3 protein gets one entry after TCRdb re-called the multiplex PCR reads with MiXCR. This sample has 100,000 or so distinct CDR3 sequences, with around 66% found just once. Between roughly 18 and 30 mg of unsorted bulk tissue served as the source from which RNA and DNA were co-extracted. The data were obtained in a study of tumor-infiltrating lymphocytes in primary liver carcinoma. Whole-study results and caveats: Relative to blood, tumors carried a significantly larger fraction of the repertoire in their top 250 clones (p = 0.039).

Per germline, CDR1 SGHRS and CDR2 YFSETQ. This CDR3 region has 17 residues. Germline trimming cut 0 bases from V and 2 bases from J; bases unmatched to any gene: 8. Sequencing was performed on liver tumor tissue from sampling region 2. Described subset: tumor region T2, inferior pole. The rearrangement uses TRBV5-1 and TRBJ2-7, with 10 positions matching TRBD2. The sequence was obtained from a woman between 55 and 75 years old with primary liver carcinoma and hepatitis B virus infection. The CDR3 nucleotides are TGCGCCAGCAGCTTGGCCCTCTATACTAGCGGGACCTACGAGCAGTACTTC. Protein sequence: CASSLALYTSGTYEQYF.